This is a list of T cell receptor beta chains from one sample in a study of blood T cell repertoires in COVID-19. The method was immunoSEQ multiplex PCR; TCRdb's version includes in-frame clones alone and lacks a portion of them. The sample records 250,000 to 400,000 clones, 75% to 90% being singletons. The sequencing input was PBMCs or T cells enriched from blood (not recorded which). Receptors originate from a man in his 60s who had recovered from COVID-19. The CDR3 runs from the conserved cysteine through the conserved F or W. Fields, in order: clone size, CDR3 length, D gene, V gene, J gene, CDR3 protein, CDR3 DNA. A D gene is named only where the DNA matches it firmly. Clone size is shown for a subset of rows, as once, few, many or a class of expanded clone.

abundance: .; len: 19; d_gene: .; v_gene: TRBV7-6; j_gene: TRBJ2-7; CDR3aa: CASSLVGTVRGRASYEQYF; CDR3nt: TGTGCCAGCAGCTTAGTAGGAACCGTTAGGGGGAGGGCCTCCTACGAGCAGTACTTC
abundance: .; len: 16; d_gene: TRBD2; v_gene: TRBV7-2; j_gene: TRBJ2-2; CDR3aa: CASSAGLAGNTGELFF; CDR3nt: TGTGCCAGCAGCGCGGGCCTAGCGGGAAACACCGGGGAGCTGTTTTTT
abundance: once; len: 15; d_gene: .; v_gene: TRBV7-9; j_gene: TRBJ2-7; CDR3aa: CASSLVSRGSYEQYF; CDR3nt: TGTGCCAGCAGCTTAGTCTCCAGGGGCTCCTACGAGCAGTACTTC
abundance: .; len: 15; d_gene: TRBD2; v_gene: TRBV9; j_gene: TRBJ2-1; CDR3aa: CASSSRAGEVGEQFF; CDR3nt: TGTGCCAGCAGCTCCAGAGCGGGAGAGGTTGGTGAGCAGTTCTTC
abundance: .; len: 12; d_gene: .; v_gene: TRBV28; j_gene: TRBJ2-1; CDR3aa: CASSILLREQFF; CDR3nt: TGTGCCAGCAGTATCCTCCTTCGGGAGCAGTTCTTC
abundance: .; len: 17; d_gene: TRBD2; v_gene: TRBV5-1; j_gene: TRBJ2-7; CDR3aa: CASSLPGLAGGTYEQYF; CDR3nt: TGCGCCAGCAGCTTACCGGGACTAGCGGGAGGGACCTACGAGCAGTACTTC
abundance: .; len: 14; d_gene: TRBD1; v_gene: TRBV6-6; j_gene: TRBJ1-5; CDR3aa: CASRQGGGNQPQHF; CDR3nt: TGTGCCAGCAGACAGGGGGGGGGCAATCAGCCCCAGCATTTT
abundance: .; len: 16; d_gene: TRBD1; v_gene: TRBV5-5; j_gene: TRBJ2-1; CDR3aa: CASSLHNRGYYNEQFF; CDR3nt: TGTGCCAGCAGCTTACATAACAGGGGGTATTACAATGAGCAGTTCTTC
abundance: few; len: 17; d_gene: TRBD1; v_gene: TRBV5-4; j_gene: TRBJ1-3; CDR3aa: CASSLAPTGMTGNTIYF; CDR3nt: TGTGCCAGCAGCTTGGCCCCGACAGGGATGACTGGAAACACCATATATTTT
abundance: .; len: 14; d_gene: .; v_gene: TRBV24-1; j_gene: TRBJ2-3; CDR3aa: CATSGVTPPDTQYF; CDR3nt: TGTGCCACCAGTGGAGTGACTCCGCCAGATACGCAGTATTTT
abundance: .; len: 13; d_gene: .; v_gene: TRBV5-4; j_gene: TRBJ2-5; CDR3aa: CASSQGVQETQYF; CDR3nt: TGTGCCAGCAGCCAAGGAGTCCAAGAGACCCAGTACTTC
abundance: .; len: 15; d_gene: .; v_gene: TRBV19; j_gene: TRBJ2-5; CDR3aa: CASSPYRVGQETQYF; CDR3nt: TGTGCCAGTAGTCCCTACAGGGTAGGCCAAGAGACCCAGTACTTC
abundance: .; len: 13; d_gene: .; v_gene: TRBV7-3; j_gene: TRBJ2-3; CDR3aa: CASSLGAADTQYF; CDR3nt: TGTGCCAGCAGCTTAGGAGCGGCAGATACGCAGTATTTT
abundance: .; len: 14; d_gene: .; v_gene: TRBV27; j_gene: TRBJ2-7; CDR3aa: CASSLGGTSYEQYF; CDR3nt: TGTGCCAGCAGTTTAGGAGGGACCTCCTACGAGCAGTACTTC
abundance: .; len: 13; d_gene: .; v_gene: TRBV19; j_gene: TRBJ1-1; CDR3aa: CASRISGVFGAFF; CDR3nt: TGTGCCAGTCGGATTAGCGGAGTTTTTGGAGCTTTCTTT
abundance: few; len: 14; d_gene: TRBD2; v_gene: TRBV6-4; j_gene: TRBJ2-1; CDR3aa: CASSDEREYNEQFF; CDR3nt: TGTGCCAGCAGTGACGAGCGGGAGTACAATGAGCAGTTCTTC
abundance: .; len: 17; d_gene: .; v_gene: TRBV4-1; j_gene: TRBJ2-7; CDR3aa: CASSQVYFSESSYEQYF; CDR3nt: TGCGCCAGCAGCCAAGTTTACTTCAGCGAAAGCTCCTACGAGCAGTACTTC
abundance: .; len: 17; d_gene: TRBD2; v_gene: TRBV11-2; j_gene: TRBJ2-3; CDR3aa: CASSFAGERGITDTQYF; CDR3nt: TGTGCCAGCAGCTTCGCGGGCGAGCGGGGGATCACAGATACGCAGTATTTT
abundance: .; len: 17; d_gene: TRBD2; v_gene: TRBV5-1; j_gene: TRBJ2-2; CDR3aa: CASSFPTSGDNTGELFF; CDR3nt: TGCGCCAGCAGCTTCCCGACTAGCGGAGATAACACCGGGGAGCTGTTTTTT
abundance: .; len: 17; d_gene: .; v_gene: TRBV3-1/TRBV3-2; j_gene: TRBJ2-2; CDR3aa: CASSQGYQRVITGELFF; CDR3nt: TGTGCCAGCAGCCAAGGATATCAGCGGGTTATCACCGGGGAGCTGTTTTTT
abundance: .; len: 15; d_gene: TRBD2; v_gene: TRBV5-1; j_gene: TRBJ2-1; CDR3aa: CASSPLAGSYNEQFF; CDR3nt: TGCGCCAGCAGCCCTCTAGCGGGATCCTACAATGAGCAGTTCTTC
abundance: .; len: 16; d_gene: TRBD2; v_gene: TRBV19; j_gene: TRBJ2-2; CDR3aa: CASSIRLAGANGELFF; CDR3nt: TGTGCCAGTAGTATTCGGCTAGCGGGAGCTAACGGGGAGCTGTTTTTT
abundance: .; len: 11; d_gene: .; v_gene: TRBV25-1; j_gene: TRBJ1-5; CDR3aa: CASGPNQPQHF; CDR3nt: TGTGCCAGCGGCCCGAATCAGCCCCAGCATTTT
abundance: .; len: 15; d_gene: TRBD1; v_gene: TRBV18; j_gene: TRBJ1-2; CDR3aa: CASSTGQVANYGYTF; CDR3nt: TGTGCCAGCTCAACAGGACAGGTGGCTAACTATGGCTACACCTTC
abundance: few; len: 15; d_gene: .; v_gene: TRBV6-4; j_gene: TRBJ2-7; CDR3aa: CASRGLIAETYEQYF; CDR3nt: TGTGCCAGCAGGGGGCTTATAGCGGAGACCTACGAGCAGTACTTC
abundance: .; len: 15; d_gene: TRBD2; v_gene: TRBV25-1; j_gene: TRBJ2-5; CDR3aa: CASSLSGLAGETQYF; CDR3nt: TGTGCCAGCAGCTTATCCGGACTAGCGGGAGAGACCCAGTACTTC
abundance: .; len: 16; d_gene: .; v_gene: TRBV7-9; j_gene: TRBJ1-4; CDR3aa: CASSSQNSVLNEKLFF; CDR3nt: TGTGCCAGCAGCTCACAGAACAGTGTCCTGAATGAAAAACTGTTTTTT
abundance: .; len: 20; d_gene: TRBD1; v_gene: TRBV4-1; j_gene: TRBJ2-2; CDR3aa: CASSLREMIGTGLRTGELFF; CDR3nt: TGCGCCAGCAGCCTAAGAGAAATGATAGGGACAGGACTGAGGACCGGGGAGCTGTTTTTT
abundance: .; len: 14; d_gene: .; v_gene: TRBV28; j_gene: TRBJ2-3; CDR3aa: CASSFGGATDTQYF; CDR3nt: TGTGCCAGCAGTTTTGGGGGGGCCACAGATACGCAGTATTTT
abundance: .; len: 8; d_gene: .; v_gene: TRBV20-1; j_gene: TRBJ2-2; CDR3aa: CSLGELFF; CDR3nt: TGCAGCCTAGGGGAGCTGTTTTTT
abundance: once; len: 17; d_gene: .; v_gene: TRBV7-2; j_gene: TRBJ2-5; CDR3aa: CASSLMLSLEVPETQYF; CDR3nt: TGTGCCAGCAGCTTAATGCTCTCTCTGGAGGTTCCGGAGACCCAGTACTTC